These 21 T cell receptor beta chains share one sample of origin, sequenced in a study of blood T cells in healthy people across ages. The second PCR ran 7 to 11 cycles with a sample-barcoded 5' primer and J-beta primers. TCRdb used MiXCR to reprocess the 5' RACE reads, holding one entry per CDR3 protein. This table has 600,000 or so distinct CDR3 sequences, roughly 48% appearing once. The material sequenced was blood. These receptors all stem from a man older than 75 in good health.

At least ten counts were recorded for this clonotype. This rearrangement joins TRBV6-6 to TRBJ2-7; 8 bases are shared with TRBD2. Germline V gene data show CDR1 as MNHNY and CDR2 as SVGAGI (reference sequence). The trim removed 6 bases at V and 5 bases at J, leaving 6 bases unmatched. The CDR3 is 13 residues long. Here the CDR3 DNA reads TGTGCCAGCAGAGGACTAGCTTTGAACGAGCAGTACTTC. This encodes CASRGLALNEQYF.

This clonotype was seen a handful of times. The gene calls are TRBV14 and TRBJ1-1; possible D gene TRBD1, 5 bases. Deletions cut 4 bases from V and 4 bases from J, with 13 bases between. Germline CDR1 is SGHDN and CDR2 is FVKESK. The CDR3 loop spans 14 amino acids. DNA of the CDR3: TGTGCCAGCAGCCTTCCGGGACTAGTCACTGAAGCTTTCTTT. As protein: CASSLPGLVTEAFF.

The table lists this clonotype with many counts. J is TRBJ2-3 and V is TRBV6-5; no clear D gene. The germline V and J ends were trimmed by 2 bases and 2 bases, with 11 bases remaining between them. This CDR3 contains 15 residues. Germline V lookup: CDR1 MNHEY, CDR2 SVGAGI. CDR3 nucleotides: TGTGCCAGCAGTTACAGTGGCATAGACACAGATACGCAGTATTTT. Protein: CASSYSGIDTDTQYF.

This sequence joins TRBV6-6 and TRBJ1-3; 7 bases are a match to TRBD1. V gave up 6 bases and J gave up 1 base; unmatched junction bases: 9. Germline V gives CDR1 MNHNY, CDR2 SVGAGI (reference sequence). The CDR3 totals 16 residues. CDR3 DNA: TGTGCCAGCAGAGAACAGGGGAGTACATCTGGAAACACCATATATTTT. Protein: CASREQGSTSGNTIYF.

J is TRBJ1-2 and V is TRBV28; 8 nucleotides line up with TRBD1. J was trimmed by 9 bases and V by 6 bases; bases with no gene match: 6. Per germline, CDR1 MDHEN and CDR2 SYDVKM. The CDR3 contains 12 residues. CDR3 loop: CASRQTGGSYTF. The DNA for the CDR3 is TGTGCCAGCAGGCAAACAGGGGGGAGCTACACCTTC.

The chain joins TRBV7-9 to TRBJ2-3, with a possible D match to TRBD2 (6 bases). The CDR3 is 16 residues long. Trimming took off 1 base at V and 3 bases at J, with 14 bases between the two ends. The germline gives CDR1 SEHNR, CDR2 FQNEAQ (reference sequence). The CDR3 DNA sequence: TGTGCCAGCAGCTTAGAGGCGGGGCTAGTTACAGATACGCAGTATTTT. It is translated as CASSLEAGLVTDTQYF.

J is TRBJ1-1 and V is TRBV20-1; TRBD1 might be the D (6 bases). V shed 5 bases and J shed 8 bases, with 12 bases lying between them. This CDR3 has 11 residues. CDR1 DFQATT and CDR2 SNEGSKA come from the germline V gene (reference sequence). CDR3 amino acids: CSASQGKEAFF. The CDR3 DNA follows: TGCAGTGCTTCACAGGGTAAGGAAGCTTTCTTT.

CDR3 sequence (DNA): TGTGCCAGCAGTTTACTAGATTTCAATGAGCAGTTCTTC. Protein product: CASSLLDFNEQFF. The V and J genes are TRBV12-3 or TRBV12-4 and TRBJ2-1; no clear D. The CDR3 totals 13 residues. Trimming stripped 2 bases from V and 6 bases from J, with 8 bases between.

As concerns this clonotype: A single base separates this from a much larger clone, so it may be a read error. V is TRBV7-9 and J is TRBJ2-4; 8 bases map to TRBD1. The CDR3 consists of 14 residues. Trimming at V came to 7 bases and at J to 7 bases, leaving 9 bases not matched to a gene. Germline CDR1 is SEHNR and CDR2 is FQNEAQ (reference sequence). The CDR3 sequence: CASIPGQGMNIQYF. The DNA of the CDR3 is TGTGCCAGCATCCCCGGACAGGGTATGAACATTCAGTACTTC.

This sequence joins TRBV9 and TRBJ2-1; perhaps TRBD2 as D (5 bases). Germline V gene data show CDR1 as SGDLS and CDR2 as YYNGEE. Between the trimmed V and J ends, which lost 4 bases and 5 bases, there was a span of 16 bases. This CDR3 is 15 amino acids long. CDR3 nucleotides: TGTGCCAGCAGCTTCCCCCGCGGCGGGCACAATGAGCAGTTCTTC. This encodes CASSFPRGGHNEQFF.

The chain carries TRBV28 and TRBJ2-3; TRBD2 matches 14 bases. The CDR3 totals 17 residues. CDR1 MDHEN and CDR2 SYDVKM come from the germline V gene. Losses at the gene ends were 0 bases for V and 3 bases for J; bases not matched to a gene: 2. Here the CDR3 reads CASSLWTSGRETDTQYF. The CDR3, as DNA: TGTGCCAGCAGTTTATGGACTAGCGGGAGGGAAACAGATACGCAGTATTTT.

The chain uses TRBV20-1 and TRBJ1-5; TRBD1 is a possible D gene (6 bases). Between the trimmed V and J ends, which lost 8 bases and 0 bases, there was a span of 14 bases. From germline, CDR1 is DFQATT and CDR2 SNEGSKA (reference sequence). The CDR3 sequence is 14 residues long. CDR3 in amino acids: CSSAEGDSNQPQHF. The CDR3 DNA reads as TGCAGTTCGGCAGAGGGGGATAGCAATCAGCCCCAGCATTTT.

The rearrangement joins TRBV6-2 or TRBV6-3 to TRBJ2-1, with TRBD1 identical over 8 bases. This CDR3 has 14 residues. Germline CDR1 reads MNHEY; CDR2 reads SVGEGT. V was clipped by 2 bases and J by 8 bases; unmatched bases: 5. The CDR3 region is CASSYLDRGDEQFF. The CDR3 DNA is TGTGCCAGCAGTTACCTCGACAGGGGCGATGAGCAGTTCTTC.

The table lists this clonotype with many counts. The chain combines TRBV6-5 with TRBJ2-3, with TRBD2 identical over 9 bases. Per the germline V gene, CDR1 is MNHEY and CDR2 is SVGAGI. CDR3 length: 16 amino acids. J lost 7 bases, V lost 0 bases, and 8 bases had no gene match. DNA of the CDR3: TGTGCCAGCAGTTACTCTCGGGCGGGAGGGCCGAATACGCAGTATTTT. This gives the protein CASSYSRAGGPNTQYF.

Only a few counts were recorded for this clonotype. The chain links TRBV12-3 or TRBV12-4 to TRBJ1-6; tentative D call: TRBD1 (5 bases). The CDR3 length is 14 residues. Trimming shortened V by 2 bases and J by 4 bases, and 6 bases separated the two germline ends. CDR3 amino acids: CASSLWGYNSPLHF. The DNA of the CDR3 is TGTGCCAGCAGTTTATGGGGGTATAATTCACCCCTCCACTTT.

The rearrangement links TRBV4-3 to TRBJ2-7; TRBD2 might be the D (7 bases). CDR1 is LGHNA, CDR2 YSLEER, per germline. With 4 bases removed from V and 7 bases from J, the gap between germline ends came to 20 bases. The CDR3 totals 15 residues. This CDR3 reads CASSLDRRQGGEQYF. The CDR3 nucleotides read TGCGCCAGCAGCCTCGACAGGCGTCAGGGAGGGGAGCAGTACTTC.

About this clonotype itself: A much bigger clone sits one base away, suggesting this may be a read error. The chain has TRBV18 and TRBJ2-5; D gene ambiguous. Trimming stripped 1 base from V and 3 bases from J, with 3 bases between. The CDR3 covers 12 residues. CDR1 is KGHSH and CDR2 is LQKENI in the germline V gene. This CDR3 reads CASSPRKETQYF. The CDR3 nucleotides read TGTGCCAGCTCACCACGGAAAGAGACCCAGTACTTC.

The chain joins TRBV5-1 to TRBJ2-7, with D perhaps assigned TRBD1 or TRBD2 (5 bases each). Trimming took off 5 bases at V and 3 bases at J, with 12 bases between the two ends. CDR3 length equals 13 residues. The germline V gene has CDR1 SGHRS and CDR2 YFSETQ. The CDR3 DNA reads as TGCGCCAGCAGTGAGACAGCGGACTACGAGCAGTACTTC. This gives the protein CASSETADYEQYF.

The gene calls are TRBV3-1 and TRBJ2-1; 13 bases fit TRBD2. Trimming took 1 base from V and 4 from J; bases not matched to a gene: 4. This CDR3 comprises 17 residues. CDR1 LGHDT and CDR2 YNNKEL come from the germline V gene (reference sequence). DNA for the CDR3: TGTGCCAGCAGCCAAGCGGGACTAGCGGGACTGTACAATGAGCAGTTCTTC. It codes for CASSQAGLAGLYNEQFF.

In the case of this clonotype: A much larger clone sits a single nucleotide away, making a read error possible. The rearrangement uses TRBV6-6 and TRBJ1-1, with 7 bases matching TRBD1. The CDR3 length is 13 residues. The V segment lost 6 bases and the J segment 10 bases; nucleotides outside the gene matches: 11. The germline CDR1 and CDR2 sequences are MNHNY and SVGAGI (reference sequence). The CDR3 sequence is CASRGDSRSGAFF. The CDR3 DNA follows: TGTGCCAGCAGGGGGGACAGCCGGAGTGGAGCTTTCTTT.

The chain recombines TRBV29-1 with TRBJ2-1; a possible D gene is TRBD2 (6 bases). Trimming removed 7 bases at V and 7 bases at J, with 20 bases between. The CDR3 extends over 14 amino acids. CDR1 and CDR2 (germline): SQVTM, ANQGSEA. The CDR3 bases are TGCAGCGCTGGGTTCCGGGGGATATCGAATGAGCAGTTCTTC. Its translation is CSAGFRGISNEQFF.